This TCR beta chain was profiled in a study of PD-L1 blockade in urothelial cancer. Whole-study context: Male patients with bladder-origin urothelial cancer numbered about 85% of the 29.

This table comes from immunoSEQ multiplex PCR, and its TCRdb copy is limited to in-frame clones, with some not included. In the table there are more than 35,000 clones, roughly four fifths of which are singletons. There are 15 residues in the CDR3. V lost 4 bases and J lost 6; bases outside the gene matches: 10. Looked up from germline, CDR1 is MNHEY and CDR2 is SVGAGI. Time point here: peripheral blood 6 weeks after treatment start. This clonotype originated in a man aged 60 to 75 with urothelial cancer. V gene TRBV6-5 combines with J gene TRBJ2-7, with TRBD2 identical over 9 bases. The sequencing used PBMCs, collected around atezolizumab (anti-PD-L1) treatment. CDR3 protein: CASSSEGTSFREQYF. Here the CDR3 DNA reads TGTGCCAGCAGTTCTGAAGGGACTAGCTTTCGCGAGCAGTACTTC.